The 18 T cell receptor beta chains reported below all come from one sample, sequenced in a study of T cell repertoires in cytomegalovirus infection. MiXCR, run by TCRdb on the reads, gives a single entry per CDR3 protein. Of approximately 630,000 distinct CDR3 sequences listed, roughly 26% are singletons. The sample was CD8+ T cells from PBMCs. The source is a human donor in good health (CMV status not recorded). Some clones in this sample may be carry-over from other donors' samples.

V is TRBV12-5 and J is TRBJ1-2, with D possibly TRBD1 on 6 matching bases. This CDR3 region has 12 residues. V shed 5 bases and J shed 7 bases, with 11 bases lying between them. Germline CDR1 is LGHNT and CDR2 is FRNRAP. CDR3 in amino acids: CASGPQGPGYTF. CDR3 coding DNA: TGTGCTAGTGGTCCACAGGGTCCTGGCTACACCTTC.

The chain carries TRBV27 and TRBJ2-1; D is possibly TRBD1 (6 bases). CDR1 MNHEY and CDR2 SMNVEV come from the germline V gene (reference sequence). The length of the CDR3 is 13 residues. V was pared by 2 bases and J by 9 bases, with 11 bases between. The CDR3: CASSLRVGGEQFF. CDR3 sequence (DNA): TGTGCCAGCAGTTTAAGAGTAGGGGGTGAGCAGTTCTTC.

The table lists this clonotype with many counts. The chain carries TRBV7-6 and TRBJ1-1, with 9 nucleotides matching TRBD1. Germline V gives CDR1 SGHVS, CDR2 FNYEAQ. The CDR3 contains 15 residues. V lost 4 bases and J lost 3; bases outside the gene matches: 6. CDR3 sequence reads: CASSSVDRGDTEAFF. CDR3 DNA sequence: TGTGCCAGCAGCTCCGTGGACAGGGGAGACACTGAAGCTTTCTTT.

The chain is built from TRBV12-3 or TRBV12-4 and TRBJ2-7, with TRBD2 matching over 9 bases. This CDR3 contains 19 residues. With V trimmed by 5 bases and J by 6 bases, 23 bases remained unmatched. DNA of the CDR3: TGTGCCAGCAGTACGCCCGGTGGTAGCGGGGGCTTAACGCTCTCCGAGCAGTACGTC. Translating it yields CASSTPGGSGGLTLSEQYV.

This clonotype was seen many times. The chain recombines TRBV28 with TRBJ2-7; D might be TRBD2 (6 bases). From germline, CDR1 is MDHEN and CDR2 SYDVKM. Trimming stripped 0 bases from V and 3 bases from J, with 12 bases between. This CDR3 is built from 15 residues. CDR3 protein: CASSLWGGAHYEQYV. CDR3 nucleotide sequence: TGTGCCAGCAGTTTATGGGGGGGAGCTCACTACGAGCAGTACGTC.

The chain combines TRBV7-9 with TRBJ2-2; 10 bases agree with TRBD1. The ends lost 5 bases at V and 3 bases at J; junction bases unmatched: 6. The germline CDR1 and CDR2 sequences are SEHNR and FQNEAQ (reference sequence). This CDR3 region has 16 residues. The DNA of the CDR3 is TGTGCCAGCAGCCCAAGACAGGGGGCGGACACCGGGGAGCTGTTTTTT. Protein: CASSPRQGADTGELFF.

This chain links TRBV4-1 with TRBJ1-4; D is perhaps TRBD1 (5 bases). CDR3 length equals 16 residues. CDR1 is MGHRA, CDR2 YSYEKL, per germline. V dropped 0 bases and J dropped 2 bases, with 10 bases sitting between them. The CDR3 DNA reads TGCGCCAGCAGCCAAGAGGAGGCAGGGACTAATGAAAAACTGTTTTTT. Translating it yields CASSQEEAGTNEKLFF.

This clonotype was counted ten times or more. This chain links TRBV29-1 with TRBJ1-2; D remains unclear. The CDR3 is made up of 11 amino acids. Trimming stripped 0 bases from V and 6 bases from J, with 5 bases between. Germline V lookup: CDR1 SQVTM, CDR2 ANQGSEA. DNA of the CDR3: TGCAGCGTTGAAGACCGGCATGGCTACACCTTC. It specifies CSVEDRHGYTF. The entire variable domain, with the rest obtained from reference TRBV29-1 and TRBJ1-2, is as follows: SAVISQKPSRDICQRGTSLTIQCQVDSQVTMMFWYRQQPGQSLTLIATANQGSEATYESGFVIDKFPISRPNLTFSTLTVSNMSPEDSSIYLCSVEDRHGYTFGSGTRLTVV.

The chain carries TRBV9 and TRBJ1-4; tentatively, D is TRBD1 (5 bases). CDR3 length: 17 residues. Germline CDR1 reads SGDLS; CDR2 reads YYNGEE. V lost 4 bases to trimming and J lost 0 bases, with 16 bases between them. CDR3 protein: CASSPYRTPTTNEKLFF. Here the CDR3 DNA reads TGTGCCAGCAGCCCTTACAGGACCCCCACAACTAATGAAAAACTGTTTTTT.

The gene calls are TRBV5-1 and TRBJ2-5; the D is unclear. This CDR3 has 14 amino acids. Germline assignment: CDR1 SGHRS and CDR2 YFSETQ. V was pared by 4 bases and J by 2 bases, with 12 bases between. The CDR3: CASSATRKQETQYF. CDR3 DNA sequence: TGCGCCAGCAGCGCTACAAGAAAACAAGAGACCCAGTACTTC.

This clonotype was counted only a few times. This rearrangement joins TRBV20-1 to TRBJ2-2; D gene unclear. Germline V gene data show CDR1 as DFQATT and CDR2 as SNEGSKA (reference sequence). The CDR3 sequence is 11 residues long. Trimming took off 4 bases at V and 5 bases at J, with 5 bases between the two ends. This CDR3 is CSAIRTGELFF. The DNA of the CDR3 is TGCAGTGCTATCAGGACCGGGGAGCTGTTTTTT.

This chain connects TRBV28 to TRBJ1-5; 8 positions match TRBD1. The CDR3 has 13 residues. V shed 6 bases, J shed 7 bases, and the junction held 5 bases outside the gene matches. Germline V gene sequence: CDR1 MDHEN, CDR2 SYDVKM. The CDR3 loop reads CASSFTGGQPQHF. CDR3 coding DNA: TGTGCCAGCAGCTTTACAGGGGGACAGCCCCAGCATTTT.

The J gene is TRBJ1-5, the V gene TRBV4-1, with D unresolved. Germline CDR1 is MGHRA and CDR2 is YSYEKL. Trimming shortened V by 1 base and J by 0 bases, and 13 bases separated the two germline ends. The CDR3 is made up of 17 amino acids. The CDR3, as DNA: TGCGCCAGCAGCCAAGCGAGTCAGCCTTATAGCAATCAGCCCCAGCATTTT. Its protein product is CASSQASQPYSNQPQHF.

V and J are TRBV10-3 and TRBJ2-3; 12 bases match TRBD2. V was pared by 6 bases and J by 2 bases, with 15 bases of the junction left unmatched. This CDR3 contains 19 residues. Germline V gives CDR1 ENHRY, CDR2 SYGVKD. The CDR3 DNA sequence: TGTGCCATCAGGAAGCCTAGCGGGGGGGATACGCGAGTCACAGATACGCAGTATTTT. It translates to CAIRKPSGGDTRVTDTQYF.

About this clonotype itself: A much larger clone differs by one base, so this may be a read error. This sequence joins TRBV7-3 and TRBJ1-1, with D unresolved. Germline CDR1 and CDR2: SGHTA and FQGTGA. The CDR3 runs to 13 residues. The CDR3 DNA sequence: TGTGCCAGCAGAAGCAGAGAGTACACTGAATCTTTCTTT. It yields the protein CASRSREYTESFF.

The J gene is TRBJ2-1, the V gene TRBV13, with D unclear. Per germline, CDR1 PRHDT and CDR2 FYEKMQ (reference sequence). The CDR3 covers 12 residues. V lost 5 bases, J lost 12 bases, and 14 bases lay in between. CDR3 sequence reads: CASSQRSRGQFF. DNA for the CDR3: TGTGCCAGCAGCCAGCGTTCCAGAGGGCAGTTCTTC.

The chain uses TRBV2 and TRBJ2-5; 7 nucleotides align to TRBD1. The germline V gene encodes CDR1 SNHLY and CDR2 FYNNEI. V gave up 4 bases and J gave up 5 bases; unmatched junction bases: 10. The CDR3 loop spans 15 amino acids. CDR3 region: CASSGVTGDSETQYF. Here the CDR3 DNA reads TGTGCCAGCAGTGGGGTTACAGGGGATTCGGAGACCCAGTACTTC.

A note on this clonotype: A much larger clone lies a single base off, so this may be a read error. The CDR3, as DNA: TGTGCCAGCAGTTTTCGGAGCGCCGGGGAGCTGTTTTTT. This codes for CASSFRSAGELFF. This chain links TRBV27 with TRBJ2-2; D gene uncertain. CDR3 length: 13 amino acids. Trimming stripped 3 bases from V and 6 bases from J, with 8 bases between. Germline loops: CDR1 MNHEY, CDR2 SMNVEV (reference sequence).